These 17 T cell receptor beta chains originate from one sample sequenced in a study of early T cells in non-severe SARS-CoV-2 infection (dated by TCRdb to 2020 to 2023). The library was generated by 5' RACE. Reads for this sample came from a NextSeq 500. In TCRdb, the public reads were trimmed at Q25 with fastp and aligned with MiXCR, with productive beta chains retained. For every CDR3 protein sequence, its rows merge into one entry that carries the most common genes and DNA. Present in this sample are approximately 60,000 distinct CDR3 sequences, around 13% of which were seen just once. 1.3% to 1.5% of the sample is in the top ten clones. Material for sequencing was whole blood. All receptors come from an adult who was a healthcare worker with PCR-confirmed SARS-CoV-2 infection or an uninfected control (not recorded which).

This clonotype was recorded many times. CDR3 DNA sequence: TGCGCCAGCAGCGGAACAGGGTTGAACACTGAAGCTTTCTTT. This encodes CASSGTGLNTEAFF. The V and J genes are TRBV5-1 and TRBJ1-1, with a weak D call TRBD1 (6 bases). This CDR3 region has 14 residues. V lost 4 bases to trimming and J lost 0 bases, with 10 bases between them. Germline V gene data show CDR1 as SGHRS and CDR2 as YFSETQ.

The rearrangement joins TRBV29-1 to TRBJ1-5; D gene uncertain. This CDR3 has 12 amino acids. Germline CDR1 SQVTM, CDR2 ANQGSEA. V was cut by 8 bases and J by 7 bases, with 15 bases left in between. CDR3: CSTRVAGQPQHF. CDR3 bases: TGCAGCACCCGGGTGGCAGGACAGCCCCAGCATTTT.

The chain has TRBV29-1 and TRBJ1-1, with D uncertain. The length of the CDR3 is 14 residues. V was cut by 2 bases and J by 0 bases, with 10 bases left in between. Germline V gene lookup returns CDR1 SQVTM and CDR2 ANQGSEA. The CDR3 reads CSVETGIVNTEAFF. The DNA of the CDR3 is TGCAGCGTTGAAACGGGGATCGTGAACACTGAAGCTTTCTTT.

This sequence joins TRBV12-3 or TRBV12-4 and TRBJ1-2; 10 positions agree with TRBD1. Unmatched junction bases numbered 21, after V lost 6 bases and J lost 8 bases. The CDR3 extends over 18 amino acids. CDR3 protein: CASSPARPGQGSGKGYTF. The CDR3 region has the DNA TGTGCCAGCAGCCCAGCTCGTCCGGGACAGGGGAGCGGAAAGGGCTACACCTTC.

This chain uses TRBV7-4 with TRBJ1-4, with D tentatively TRBD1 (5 bases). Trimming cost V 4 bases and J 8 bases, with 14 bases left between them. CDR3 size: 14 residues. Germline CDR1 and CDR2: SGHVT and SQSDAQ. In DNA, the CDR3 is TGTGCCAGCAGCTCCAGACAGTGTTTGGAAAAACTGTTTTTT. Protein product: CASSSRQCLEKLFF.

This clonotype came up a few times. The chain joins TRBV29-1 to TRBJ1-1, with D perhaps TRBD1 (5 bases). The CDR3 length is 10 residues. V gave up 7 bases and J gave up 4 bases, with 7 bases separating them. The V gene's germline CDR1 is SQVTM and CDR2 ANQGSEA. The CDR3, as DNA: TGCAGCGGTGGGGGCACTGAAGCTTTCTTT. This sequence encodes CSGGGTEAFF.

The chain couples TRBV4-3 to TRBJ1-4, with D uncertain. With 1 base removed from V and 11 bases from J, the gap between germline ends came to 26 bases. The CDR3 runs 18 residues. The V gene's germline CDR1 is LGHNA and CDR2 YSLEER. CDR3 residues: CASSQAPPSGGIRRKLFF. The CDR3 nucleotides read TGCGCCAGCAGCCAAGCCCCCCCATCGGGCGGGATTCGTCGGAAACTGTTTTTT.

In this sample, this clonotype turned up once. A much bigger clone sits one base away, suggesting this may be a read error. CDR3 sequence reads: CANSVRVNTEAFF. The CDR3 DNA follows: TGTGCCAACAGCGTACGCGTGAACACTGAAGCTTTCTTT. The V and J genes are TRBV7-3 and TRBJ1-1; D gene unclear. The CDR3 loop spans 13 amino acids. Germline CDR1 reads SGHTA; CDR2 reads FQGTGA.

In its sample, this clonotype was seen many times. The chain is built from TRBV20-1 and TRBJ2-7; D gene ambiguous. Trimming took off 3 bases at V and 2 bases at J, with 14 bases between the two ends. The CDR3 length is 14 residues. Germline V gene data show CDR1 as DFQATT and CDR2 as SNEGSKA (reference sequence). The CDR3 DNA sequence: TGCAGTGCTAGTTTGGCCGCATCCACCTACGAGCAGTACTTC. As protein: CSASLAASTYEQYF.

This clonotype was observed a few times. The chain links TRBV19 to TRBJ2-3, with D perhaps assigned TRBD1 or TRBD2 (5 bases each). CDR1 and CDR2 from the germline V gene are LNHDA and SQIVND (reference sequence). CDR3 length: 15 amino acids. Trimming stripped 7 bases from V and 0 bases from J, with 14 bases between. The CDR3 coding sequence is TGTGCCAGTATGCGAGGGACCTATAGCACAGATACGCAGTATTTT. The encoded protein is CASMRGTYSTDTQYF.

This clonotype was seen many times. The chain uses TRBV11-3 and TRBJ2-3; no clear D gene. V lost 6 bases, J lost 2 bases, and 15 bases lay in between. The germline CDR1 and CDR2 sequences are SGHNT and YENEEA. The CDR3 spans 15 residues. This CDR3 is CASRGSAAYTDTQYF. CDR3 nucleotides: TGTGCCAGCAGGGGGTCGGCGGCCTACACAGATACGCAGTATTTT.

This clonotype was detected a few times. This sequence joins TRBV12-3 or TRBV12-4 and TRBJ2-7, with unresolved D. The germline V and J ends were trimmed by 9 bases and 1 base, with 19 bases remaining between them. The CDR3 is made up of 15 amino acids. The CDR3 spells CARNLRAQCSYEQYF. The CDR3 DNA sequence: TGTGCCAGAAACCTAAGGGCTCAATGTTCCTACGAGCAGTACTTC.

The chain employs TRBV30 and TRBJ1-1; a weak D match, TRBD1 (5 bases). This CDR3 has 13 amino acids. V was pared by 2 bases and J by 3 bases, with 10 bases between. Germline loops: CDR1 GTSNPN, CDR2 SVGIG (reference sequence). The CDR3 loop is CAWSLRVDTEAFF. In nucleotides, the CDR3 is TGTGCCTGGAGTCTCAGGGTCGACACTGAAGCTTTCTTT.

This clonotype came up many times. The genes are TRBV9 and TRBJ2-7; TRBD2 is a possible D gene (5 bases). From germline, CDR1 is SGDLS and CDR2 YYNGEE. V lost 0 bases and J 4 bases, leaving 17 bases between the germline ends. The CDR3 extends over 16 amino acids. CDR3 amino acids: CASSVVVDSSRYEQYF. The CDR3 DNA follows: TGTGCCAGCAGCGTAGTGGTGGACTCCTCCCGGTACGAGCAGTACTTC.

In its sample, this clonotype was seen a few times. The chain combines TRBV5-1 with TRBJ1-5; D is ambiguous. The CDR3 spans 14 residues. The V end was cut by 0 bases, the J end by 3 bases, with 7 bases between. Germline-derived CDR1 and CDR2 are SGHRS and YFSETQ. Here the CDR3 DNA reads TGCGCCAGCAGCTTGGAGGGATACAATCAGCCCCAGCATTTT. This codes for CASSLEGYNQPQHF.

This clonotype was recorded at least ten times. As DNA, the CDR3 is TGTGCCAGTCAGGGGACCGAGCAGTACTTC. Translation: CASQGTEQYF. V is TRBV6-5 and J is TRBJ2-7; D perhaps matches TRBD1 (6 bases). The CDR3 length is 10 residues. The germline V and J ends were trimmed by 9 bases and 6 bases, with 9 bases remaining between them. Germline-derived CDR1 and CDR2 are MNHEY and SVGAGI.

The J gene is TRBJ1-2, the V gene TRBV20-1; no clear D. The length of the CDR3 is 12 residues. Deletions cut 6 bases from V and 6 bases from J, with 14 bases between. Germline loops: CDR1 DFQATT, CDR2 SNEGSKA (reference sequence). DNA for the CDR3: TGCAGTGCCACAAACCGGAGGGATGGCTACACCTTC. Its protein product is CSATNRRDGYTF.